This T cell receptor beta chain was found in a study of blood T cell repertoires in COVID-19 (dated by TCRdb to between 2020 and 2021). About the investigation overall: The collaborator samples originated in the United States, Italy and Spain and spanned the acute and convalescent phases of COVID-19. Nearly every sample came with metadata listing a de-identified subject ID, COVID-19 status, age in years and sex. The prospective study material was composed of cDNA or gDNA derived from T cells, B-cell-depleted T cells, or PBMCs. A freely available public database, intended as a resource for researchers studying the immune response to SARS-CoV-2, is where the repertoires were released. Deeply sampled blood TCRbeta repertoires from subjects exposed to, actively infected with, or recovered from COVID-19 were included in the dataset. Where HLA class I and class II types were available, the types were taken from metadata supplied by the sample provider, not from assay-based typing. The samples were drawn from two sources: the first 160 participants of the ongoing ImmuneRACE study, and 1,200 or so subjects contributed by 6 global collaborators.

The CDR3 has 14 amino acids, counting the end cysteine and phenylalanine. The DNA shown is the 42-base CDR3, in frame from base 1. Based on the germline V gene, the CDR1 and CDR2 sequences are KGHDR and SFDVKD. V loses 7 bases, J loses 5 bases, and the germline ends lie 17 bases apart. A note on this clone: No antigen is known for it. It has no much larger one-base neighbor in the sample; base qualities were not kept.

The immunoSEQ Assay, a bias-controlled multiplex PCR, was used to amplify TCRbeta CDR3 regions from genomic DNA. Concerning the study's data processing: Within the assay, amplification of reference gene primers was used to estimate how many nucleated cells each sample contained. Sequence reads were collapsed and filtered to measure the absolute abundance of every unique TCRbeta CDR3 rearrangement. For each sample, productive Simpson clonality was calculated by taking the square root of Simpson's diversity index across productive rearrangements. The source is immuneACCESS, and TCRdb retained only in-frame sequences with V and J called. Part of the clones is not carried over; for the studies checked, unresolved V genes explain less than half of this, and the remainder is unexplained. D and trimming were read from the DNA, whereas the V and J calls and clone size are those reported in that table. In this sample the table shows approximately 70,000 clones, roughly 86% of which occur a single time. The top ten hold about 12% of the sample.

Whole blood was collected in K2EDTA tubes by collaborating institutions according to the institutions' own protocols. For TCRbeta analysis, collaborators shipped samples as frozen whole blood, isolated PBMCs, or DNA extracted from either of those sample types. What the research found in general, with its limitations: Clinical and demographic metadata were provided uncurated, with the amount varying by source and participant.

The source material was peripheral blood. The receptor comes from a woman aged 55 to 70 with acute or convalescent COVID-19. The chain is assembled from TRBV24-1 and TRBJ2-7; no confident D gene assignment can be made. The bases are TGTGCCACCAGGGGTCCGAGTTCTCGGGACGAGCAGTACTTC. Translated, it reads CATRGPSSRDEQYF.